This T cell receptor beta chain was sequenced in a study of Graves' ophthalmopathy and Graves' hyperthyroidism. The study's findings and limits: A classifier, a 13-signature model, separated ophthalmopathy from stable hyperthyroidism with more than 85% sensitivity and about 81% specificity.

Among the exclusions were patients with other autoimmune diseases, uncontrolled infections, pregnancy or lactation. There are many counts of this clonotype. The antigen is undetermined. Using RNA transcripts, the TCR beta CDR3 regions were amplified. An initial RT-PCR round employing HTBI primers preceded a second-round multiplex PCR. Using its own MiXCR run on the multiplex PCR reads, TCRdb lists one record per CDR3 protein. Of around 1.1 million distinct CDR3 sequences in the sample, 35% to 45% are singletons; the top ten hold around 10%. Sequencing used peripheral blood or thyroid tissue (not recorded which). This TCR came from an adult man with Graves' hyperthyroidism.

DNA of the CDR3: TGTGCTAAGGGGGGCCCTGGGGCCAACGTCCTGACTTTC. Residues: CAKGGPGANVLTF. This chain links TRBV2 with TRBJ2-6, with D perhaps given as TRBD1 or TRBD2 (6 bases each). Germline V gene sequence: CDR1 SNHLY, CDR2 FYNNEI. The CDR3 spans 13 residues.